Listed below are T cell receptor beta chains from one sample, sequenced in a study of blood T cell repertoires in COVID-19. Assay: immunoSEQ multiplex PCR; the TCRdb copy retains only in-frame clones and omits some. Of approximately 210,000 clones in the sample, 88% were seen once. The sequenced sample was peripheral blood. The receptors shown here come from a man in his sixties or seventies with acute or convalescent COVID-19. Each CDR3 is given with its conserved first and last residue. Fields, in order: J gene, D gene, clone size, V gene, CDR3 protein, CDR3 DNA. The D gene is left open where the match is weak. Part of the rows lack a size; the others show once, few, many or a class for expanded clones.

>TRBJ2-1|TRBD2|-|TRBV12-3/TRBV12-4
CASRTGGYNEQFF
TGTGCCAGCAGGACGGGAGGCTACAATGAGCAGTTCTTC
>TRBJ1-2|TRBD1|-|TRBV7-9
CASSSGQGAGYGYTF
TGTGCCAGCAGCTCGGGGCAGGGGGCAGGCTATGGCTACACCTTC
>TRBJ2-1|TRBD2|-|TRBV5-6
CASSDLGLAGDNEQFF
TGTGCCAGCAGCGATCTAGGACTAGCGGGCGACAATGAGCAGTTCTTC
>TRBJ2-1|TRBD1|-|TRBV14
CASSQAGRGEQFF
TGTGCCAGCAGCCAAGCGGGCAGGGGGGAGCAGTTCTTC
>TRBJ2-1|TRBD2|-|TRBV30
CACGTSGSSEQFF
TGTGCCTGCGGGACTAGCGGGAGTTCTGAGCAGTTCTTC
>TRBJ1-2|-|-|TRBV3-1/TRBV3-2
CASSQSAGASGYTF
TGTGCCAGCAGCCAATCGGCGGGGGCTTCTGGCTACACCTTC
>TRBJ1-3|-|-|TRBV5-8
CASSLGYSGNTIYF
TGTGCCAGCAGCTTAGGGTACTCGGGGAACACCATATATTTT
>TRBJ2-3|-|-|TRBV7-3
CASAEGSGTDTQYF
TGTGCCAGCGCGGAAGGTAGCGGCACAGATACGCAGTATTTT
>TRBJ2-5|-|many|TRBV24-1
CATSDPSGDGETQYF
TGTGCCACCAGTGATCCTTCGGGGGATGGGGAGACCCAGTACTTC
>TRBJ2-2|-|-|TRBV9
CASSPTGQNTGELFF
TGTGCCAGCAGCCCTACGGGACAGAACACCGGGGAGCTGTTTTTT
>TRBJ2-5|TRBD2|-|TRBV3-1/TRBV3-2
CASSQGGTPRETQYF
TGTGCCAGCAGCCAGGGAGGGACTCCCCGGGAGACCCAGTACTTC
>TRBJ1-1|-|-|TRBV5-1
CASSGGVGDTEAFF
TGCGCCTCCTCTGGAGGGGTAGGGGACACTGAAGCTTTCTTT
>TRBJ1-5|-|many|TRBV18
CASSPGEIRNQPQHF
TGTGCCAGCTCACCAGGAGAGATCCGCAATCAGCCCCAGCATTTT
>TRBJ1-2|TRBD1|-|TRBV9
CASTTTGTAFYGYTF
TGTGCCAGCACCACAACCGGGACAGCGTTCTATGGCTACACCTTC
>TRBJ2-1|-|once|TRBV4-1
CASSQEGQAGHPSYNEQFF
TGCGCCAGCAGCCAAGAAGGACAAGCGGGTCACCCCTCCTACAATGAGCAGTTCTTC
>TRBJ1-5|-|-|TRBV19
CASSQAPSLRNNQPQHF
TGTGCCAGTAGTCAGGCACCTTCTTTGAGAAACAATCAGCCCCAGCATTTT
>TRBJ2-2|-|-|TRBV19
CASSSAGVGGELFF
TGTGCCAGTAGTAGCGCAGGGGTAGGCGGGGAGCTGTTTTTT
>TRBJ2-4|TRBD2|-|TRBV19
CASSIPSGTNIQYF
TGTGCCAGTAGTATCCCTAGCGGGACAAACATTCAGTACTTC
>TRBJ1-2|TRBD1|-|TRBV2
CASSVGQGDYGYTF
TGTGCCAGCAGTGTGGGTCAGGGGGACTATGGCTACACCTTC
>TRBJ2-7|TRBD1|-|TRBV19
CASSARDRFSYEQYF
TGTGCCAGTAGTGCAAGGGACAGGTTCTCCTACGAGCAGTACTTC
>TRBJ1-2|TRBD1|-|TRBV18
CASSPLTGGSYGYTF
TGTGCCAGCTCACCGCTGACAGGGGGCTCATATGGCTACACCTTC
>TRBJ2-1|-|-|TRBV11-2
CASSVTGARNEQFF
TGTGCCAGCAGCGTTACGGGAGCTCGCAATGAGCAGTTCTTC
>TRBJ2-7|TRBD2|-|TRBV3-1/TRBV3-2
CASSQVGAGGYEQYF
TGTGCCAGCAGCCAAGTAGGAGCGGGAGGTTACGAGCAGTACTTC
>TRBJ1-2|-|-|TRBV6-5
CATQRAGNGYTF
TGTGCCACCCAACGGGCAGGGAATGGCTACACCTTC
>TRBJ1-3|-|-|TRBV7-2
CASSLPRSSGNTIYF
TGTGCCAGCAGCTTACCGCGTAGTTCTGGAAACACCATATATTTT
>TRBJ1-5|-|-|TRBV3-1/TRBV3-2
CASSQAPGQPQHF
TGTGCCAGCAGCCAAGCCCCCGGGCAGCCCCAGCATTTT